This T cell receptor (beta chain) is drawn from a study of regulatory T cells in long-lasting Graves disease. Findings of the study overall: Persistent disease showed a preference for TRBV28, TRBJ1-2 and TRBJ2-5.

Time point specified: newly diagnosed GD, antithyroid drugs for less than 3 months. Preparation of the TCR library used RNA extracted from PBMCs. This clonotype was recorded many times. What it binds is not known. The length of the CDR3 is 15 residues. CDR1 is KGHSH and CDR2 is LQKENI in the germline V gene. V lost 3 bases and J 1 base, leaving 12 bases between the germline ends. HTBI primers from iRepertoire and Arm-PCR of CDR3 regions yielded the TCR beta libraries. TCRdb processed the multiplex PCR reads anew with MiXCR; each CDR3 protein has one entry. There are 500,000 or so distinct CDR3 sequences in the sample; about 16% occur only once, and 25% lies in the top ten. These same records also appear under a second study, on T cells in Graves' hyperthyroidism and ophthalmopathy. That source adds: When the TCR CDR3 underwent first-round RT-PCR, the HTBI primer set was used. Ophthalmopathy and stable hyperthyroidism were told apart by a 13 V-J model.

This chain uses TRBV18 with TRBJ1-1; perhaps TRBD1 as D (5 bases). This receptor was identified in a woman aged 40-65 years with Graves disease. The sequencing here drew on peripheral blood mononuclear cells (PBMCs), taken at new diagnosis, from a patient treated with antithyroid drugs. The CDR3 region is CASSPGGGANTEAFF. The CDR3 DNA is TGTGCCAGCTCACCCGGGGGAGGTGCGAACACTGAAGCTTTCTTT.